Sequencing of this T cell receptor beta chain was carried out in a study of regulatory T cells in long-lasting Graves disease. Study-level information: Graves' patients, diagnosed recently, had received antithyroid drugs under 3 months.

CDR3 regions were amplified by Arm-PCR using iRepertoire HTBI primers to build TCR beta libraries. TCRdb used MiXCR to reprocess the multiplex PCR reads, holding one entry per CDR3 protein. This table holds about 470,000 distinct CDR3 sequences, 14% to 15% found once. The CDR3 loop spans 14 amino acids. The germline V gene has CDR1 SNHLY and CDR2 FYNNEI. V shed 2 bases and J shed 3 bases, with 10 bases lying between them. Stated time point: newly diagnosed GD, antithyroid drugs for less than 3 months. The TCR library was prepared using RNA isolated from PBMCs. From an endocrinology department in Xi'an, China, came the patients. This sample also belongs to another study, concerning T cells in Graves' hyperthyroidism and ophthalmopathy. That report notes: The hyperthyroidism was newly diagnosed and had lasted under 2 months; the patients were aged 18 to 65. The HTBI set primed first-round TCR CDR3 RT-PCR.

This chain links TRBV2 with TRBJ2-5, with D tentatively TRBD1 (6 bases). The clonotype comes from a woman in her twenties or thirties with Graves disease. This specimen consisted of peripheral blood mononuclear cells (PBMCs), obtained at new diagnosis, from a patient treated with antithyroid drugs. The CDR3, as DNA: TGTGCCAGCAGTGAATTGGGGACAAAAGAGACCCAGTACTTC. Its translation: CASSELGTKETQYF. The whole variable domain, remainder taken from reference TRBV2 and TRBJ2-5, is EPEVTQTPSHQVTQMGQEVILRCVPISNHLYFYWYRQILGQKVEFLVSFYNNEISEKSEIFDDQFSVERPDGSNFTLKIRSTKLEDSAMYFCASSELGTKETQYFGPGTRLLVL.